The present TCR beta chain was sequenced within a study of graft-versus-host responses after intestinal transplantation. CDR1 and CDR2 (germline): SGHTA, FQGNSA. This CDR3 is 15 amino acids long. With 0 bases removed from V and 4 bases from J, the gap between germline ends came to 13 bases. Details on this clone: Its antigen is still unknown.

Repertoires were generated with immunoSEQ multiplex PCR, while TCRdb's copy carries only in-frame clones and drops some. The data contain around 97,000 clones, 80% to 95% of them singletons. This sequence originates from a human donor who received an intestinal transplant. This specimen was unstimulated CD8+ T cells sorted from spleen or lymph node cells, taken before intestinal transplant. The rearrangement uses TRBV7-2 and TRBJ2-7; perhaps TRBD2 as D (6 bases). The CDR3 loop is CASSLARDFRYEQYF. DNA of the CDR3: TGTGCCAGCAGCTTAGCCCGGGACTTCAGATACGAGCAGTACTTC.